This passage covers 23 T cell receptor beta chains from one sample sequenced in a study of T-cell reconstitution after alpha-beta-depleted transplantation in children. The TCRbeta library was prepared with unique molecular identifiers. TCRdb analysed the PCR reads with MiXCR anew, one entry per CDR3 protein. The repertoire consists of about 230,000 distinct CDR3 sequences, with roughly 10% occurring once and the leading ten covering around 6.2%. Sequenced material: PBMCs from the stem cell graft donor, taken from the stem cell graft. The receptors were sampled from a human donor who donated a stem cell graft to a child with acute lymphoblastic leukemia.

This clonotype was found a few times. The gene calls are TRBV7-9 and TRBJ2-3; D ambiguous. The length of the CDR3 is 13 residues. V was trimmed by 5 bases and J by 2 bases, leaving 8 bases between them. Per the germline V gene, CDR1 is SEHNR and CDR2 is FQNEAQ (reference sequence). CDR3 loop: CASSLQATDTQYF. The CDR3 DNA is TGTGCCAGCAGCCTTCAGGCCACAGATACGCAGTATTTT.

This clonotype appeared a few times. The chain uses TRBV5-1 and TRBJ1-6; D gene unclear. This CDR3 comprises 16 residues. Germline V gives CDR1 SGHRS, CDR2 YFSETQ. Trimming pared 3 bases from V and 0 bases from J, leaving 10 bases between. DNA for the CDR3: TGCGCCAGCAGCTCACACAGTGACTCCTATAATTCACCCCTCCACTTT. This sequence encodes CASSSHSDSYNSPLHF.

This clonotype was picked up many times. The V call is TRBV5-1, the J call TRBJ1-2; 11 bases line up with TRBD1. V gave up 4 bases and J gave up 8 bases; unmatched junction bases: 4. Germline V gene lookup returns CDR1 SGHRS and CDR2 YFSETQ. This CDR3 is 13 amino acids long. This CDR3 reads CASSPGQGEGYTF. The CDR3 bases are TGCGCCAGCAGCCCGGGACAGGGGGAAGGCTACACCTTC.

This clonotype was seen repeatedly, ten times or more. The genes are TRBV5-1 and TRBJ1-2, with D hard to call. Germline V gene lookup returns CDR1 SGHRS and CDR2 YFSETQ. Trimming shortened V by 3 bases and J by 6 bases, and 9 bases separated the two germline ends. This CDR3 contains 12 residues. The CDR3 spells CASSSEVNGYTF. The DNA of the CDR3 is TGCGCCAGCAGCTCGGAGGTGAATGGCTACACCTTC.

This clonotype was counted only a few times. This sequence joins TRBV28 and TRBJ2-7; TRBD2 is a possible D gene (6 bases). Germline CDR1 reads MDHEN; CDR2 reads SYDVKM. This CDR3 spans 15 amino acids. The V end was cut by 5 bases, the J end by 7 bases, with 21 bases between. In nucleotides, the CDR3 is TGTGCCAGCAGTCCCCGGGGGACTGGATCTCTGGAGCAGTACTTC. Its protein product is CASSPRGTGSLEQYF.

This clonotype was picked up a small number of times. The genes are TRBV5-1 and TRBJ2-3; 15 bases map to TRBD2. V dropped 3 bases and J dropped 0; count of bases not matched to a gene: 5. CDR1 and CDR2 (germline): SGHRS, YFSETQ. The CDR3 sequence is 18 residues long. The CDR3 nucleotides are TGCGCCAGCAGCTCGGGACTAGCGGGGGGCACGAGCACAGATACGCAGTATTTT. It translates to CASSSGLAGGTSTDTQYF. Full variable domain (rest looked up from reference TRBV5-1 and TRBJ2-3): KAGVTQTPRYLIKTRGQQVTLSCSPISGHRSVSWYQQTPGQGLQFLFEYFSETQRNKGNFPGRFSGRQFSNSRSEMNVSTLELGDSALYLCASSSGLAGGTSTDTQYFGPGTRLTVL.

This clonotype was seen a few times. The chain recombines TRBV7-2 with TRBJ2-3; a weak D match, TRBD2 (5 bases). V was clipped by 5 bases and J by 3 bases, with 18 bases between them. The CDR3 is 16 amino acids. CDR1 SGHTA and CDR2 FQGNSA come from the germline V gene. In DNA, the CDR3 is TGTGCCAGCAGCCTCCCCGGTAAGGGAGAGACAGATACGCAGTATTTT. This gives the protein CASSLPGKGETDTQYF.

The J gene is TRBJ2-3, the V gene TRBV7-6, with 10 bases identical to TRBD2. CDR3 length: 15 residues. V shed 5 bases, J shed 9 bases, and the junction held 11 bases outside the gene matches. Germline V lookup: CDR1 SGHVS, CDR2 FNYEAQ. CDR3: CASSPLAGVTNTQYF. The DNA for the CDR3 is TGTGCCAGCAGCCCGCTAGCGGGGGTCACAAACACGCAGTATTTT. Variable domain in full (rest from reference TRBV7-6 and TRBJ2-3): GAGVSQSPRYKVTKRGQDVALRCDPISGHVSLYWYRQALGQGPEFLTYFNYEAQQDKSGLPNDRFSAERPEGSISTLTIQRTEQRDSAMYRCASSPLAGVTNTQYFGPGTRLTVL.

In its sample, this clonotype was seen many times. The gene calls are TRBV12-3 or TRBV12-4 and TRBJ2-7; D is undetermined. There are 14 residues in the CDR3. Trimming pared 4 bases from V and 2 bases from J, leaving 12 bases between. The CDR3 DNA is TGTGCCAGCAGTTCTAGTATCTTAACCTACGAGCAGTACTTC. Translation gives CASSSSILTYEQYF.

This clonotype was counted a few times. The rearrangement links TRBV5-1 to TRBJ2-2; D unresolved. The CDR3 runs 15 residues. Trimming left V 0 bases short and J 2 bases short, with 8 bases between. Per the germline V gene, CDR1 is SGHRS and CDR2 is YFSETQ. The CDR3 DNA reads as TGCGCCAGCAGCTTGGGACTTTCTAACACCGGGGAGCTGTTTTTT. It codes for CASSLGLSNTGELFF.

The V and J genes are TRBV10-2 and TRBJ2-7; TRBD1 aligns across 7 bases. The V gene end was trimmed by 6 bases and the J gene end by 2 bases; junction bases not matched to a gene: 7. In germline, CDR1 is WSHSY, CDR2 SAAADI. The CDR3 is 14 amino acids. In nucleotides, the CDR3 is TGCGCCAGCAGAGGGGACAGTTTCACCTACGAGCAGTACTTC. Its translation: CASRGDSFTYEQYF.

The table lists this clonotype with many counts. V gene TRBV5-1 combines with J gene TRBJ1-2; 7 nucleotides agree with TRBD1. Germline values: CDR1 SGHRS, CDR2 YFSETQ. V shed 4 bases and J 5 bases; nucleotides not matched to a gene: 5. The CDR3 loop spans 13 amino acids. Here the CDR3 reads CASSRDSPYGYTF. CDR3 DNA sequence: TGCGCCAGCAGCAGGGACAGTCCTTATGGCTACACCTTC. Filled out from reference TRBV5-1 and TRBJ1-2, the complete variable domain reads KAGVTQTPRYLIKTRGQQVTLSCSPISGHRSVSWYQQTPGQGLQFLFEYFSETQRNKGNFPGRFSGRQFSNSRSEMNVSTLELGDSALYLCASSRDSPYGYTFGSGTRLTVV.

The V gene is TRBV5-4, the J gene TRBJ1-6; no clear D gene. V lost 0 bases and J lost 8, with 6 bases in between. This CDR3 has 13 residues. In germline, CDR1 is SGHNT, CDR2 YYREEE (reference sequence). The CDR3: CASSLDSDSPLHF. The CDR3 DNA reads as TGTGCCAGCAGCTTGGACAGCGATTCACCCCTCCACTTT.

This clonotype was recorded a few times. The chain employs TRBV5-1 and TRBJ2-3; D may be TRBD2 (5 bases). The germline CDR1 and CDR2 sequences are SGHRS and YFSETQ. This CDR3 has 14 amino acids. Trimming cost V 4 bases and J 1 base, with 10 bases left between them. CDR3 bases: TGCGCCAGCAGCGAGGGCAGTCGCACAGATACGCAGTATTTT. Amino acids: CASSEGSRTDTQYF.

The rearrangement links TRBV30 to TRBJ2-1; D uncertain. Per germline, CDR1 GTSNPN and CDR2 SVGIG (reference sequence). V was pared by 2 bases and J by 8 bases, with 7 bases between. The CDR3 is made up of 11 amino acids. CDR3 residues: CAWSNADEQFF. CDR3 coding DNA: TGTGCCTGGAGTAATGCGGATGAGCAGTTCTTC.

V gene TRBV20-1 combines with J gene TRBJ1-4; the match to TRBD1 covers 9 bases. Germline V gives CDR1 DFQATT, CDR2 SNEGSKA (reference sequence). V was clipped by 6 bases and J by 8 bases; unmatched bases: 4. There are 12 residues in the CDR3. CDR3: CSARDRDEKLFF. For the CDR3, the DNA is TGCAGTGCCCGGGACAGGGACGAAAAACTGTTTTTT.

This clonotype was seen many times. The CDR3 DNA sequence: TGTGCCAGCAGCCAAGGACAGGGGCTCGGGAACACTGAAGCTTTCTTT. Protein product: CASSQGQGLGNTEAFF. V usage is TRBV4-2 and J usage is TRBJ1-1; TRBD1 agrees at 8 bases. The V segment lost 1 base and the J segment 1 base; nucleotides outside the gene matches: 5. CDR1 is LGHNA and CDR2 is YNFKEQ in the germline V gene. This CDR3 has 16 residues.

This clonotype has ten or more counts. The V call is TRBV7-7, the J call TRBJ2-1, with D maybe TRBD2 (6 bases). Trimming took 1 base from V and 10 from J, leaving 11 bases between them. Germline CDR1 reads SSHAT; CDR2 reads FNYEAQ (reference sequence). The CDR3 runs 13 residues. The CDR3 nucleotides are TGTGCCAGCAGCTTAGTCCCACGGGAGGAGCAGTTCTTC. Its translation is CASSLVPREEQFF. The entire variable domain, with the rest obtained from reference TRBV7-7 and TRBJ2-1, is as follows: GAGVSQSPRYKVTKRGQDVTLRCDPISSHATLYWYQQALGQGPEFLTYFNYEAQPDKSGLPSDRFSAERPEGSISTLTIQRTEQRDSAMYRCASSLVPREEQFFGPGTRLTVL.

The table lists this clonotype with many counts. J is TRBJ2-2 and V is TRBV5-1; 15 bases are shared with TRBD2. The CDR3 is 18 amino acids. CDR1 is SGHRS and CDR2 is YFSETQ in the germline V gene. V shed 3 bases and J 4 bases; nucleotides not matched to a gene: 7. CDR3 protein: CASSSGLAGGPITGELFF. CDR3 coding DNA: TGCGCCAGCAGCTCAGGACTAGCGGGGGGGCCGATCACCGGGGAGCTGTTTTTT.

This clonotype was recorded at least ten times. The rearrangement uses TRBV27 and TRBJ1-5; no reliable D call. The CDR3 is 13 amino acids. V lost 0 bases and J lost 5, with 5 bases in between. Germline assignment: CDR1 MNHEY and CDR2 SMNVEV (reference sequence). DNA of the CDR3: TGTGCCAGCAGTTTATCGAGGGATCAGCCCCAGCATTTT. Translation gives CASSLSRDQPQHF.

This clonotype was observed at least ten times. The CDR3 DNA reads TGTGCCTGGAGTGGGTTAGGGGGAGAGCAGTACTTC. Protein product: CAWSGLGGEQYF. The chain carries TRBV30 and TRBJ2-7, with TRBD1 as a possible D gene (6 bases). The germline gives CDR1 GTSNPN, CDR2 SVGIG (reference sequence). CDR3 length: 12 amino acids. Trimming left V 1 base short and J 7 bases short, with 11 bases between.

This clonotype was picked up a small number of times. The chain is built from TRBV5-1 and TRBJ2-7; D may be TRBD1 (5 bases). The CDR3 loop spans 14 amino acids. CDR1 SGHRS and CDR2 YFSETQ come from the germline V gene. The V end lost 7 bases, the J end lost 5 bases, and 19 bases lay between the germline ends. This CDR3 is CASSPPAREDEQYF. The CDR3 nucleotides read TGCGCCAGCTCTCCCCCCGCCAGGGAAGACGAGCAGTACTTC.

This clonotype was seen many times. V gene TRBV12-3 or TRBV12-4 combines with J gene TRBJ2-5; a possible D gene is TRBD1 (5 bases). Trimming cost V 3 bases and J 5 bases, with 10 bases left between them. This CDR3 region has 13 residues. The CDR3 protein is CASSLRPGETQYF. Written as DNA, the CDR3 is TGTGCCAGCAGTTTGAGACCAGGGGAGACCCAGTACTTC.